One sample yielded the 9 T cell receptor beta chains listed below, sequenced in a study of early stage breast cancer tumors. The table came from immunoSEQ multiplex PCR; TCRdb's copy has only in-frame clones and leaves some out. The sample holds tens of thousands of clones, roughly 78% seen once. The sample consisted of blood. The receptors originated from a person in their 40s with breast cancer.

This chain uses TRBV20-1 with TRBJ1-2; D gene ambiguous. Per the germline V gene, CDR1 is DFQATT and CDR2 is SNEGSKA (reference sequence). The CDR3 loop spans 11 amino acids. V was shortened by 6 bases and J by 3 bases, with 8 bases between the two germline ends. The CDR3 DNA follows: TGCAGTGCAAGGACGGACTATGGCTACACCTTC. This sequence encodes CSARTDYGYTF.

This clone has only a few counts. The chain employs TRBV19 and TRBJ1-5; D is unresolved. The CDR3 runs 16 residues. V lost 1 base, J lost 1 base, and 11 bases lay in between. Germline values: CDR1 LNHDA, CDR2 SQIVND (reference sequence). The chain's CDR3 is CASSIVVGGSNQPQHF. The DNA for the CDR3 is TGTGCCAGTAGTATAGTGGTGGGAGGAAGCAATCAGCCCCAGCATTTT. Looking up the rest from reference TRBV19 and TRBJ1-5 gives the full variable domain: DGGITQSPKYLFRKEGQNVTLSCEQNLNHDAMYWYRQDPGQGLRLIYYSQIVNDFQKGDIAEGYSVSREKKESFPLTVTSAQKNPTAFYLCASSIVVGGSNQPQHFGDGTRLSIL.

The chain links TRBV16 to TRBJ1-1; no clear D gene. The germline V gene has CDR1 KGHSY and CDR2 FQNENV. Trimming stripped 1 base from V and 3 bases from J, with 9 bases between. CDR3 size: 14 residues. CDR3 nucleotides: TGTGCCAGCAGCCAATTAGAAGGTGACACTGAAGCTTTCTTT. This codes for CASSQLEGDTEAFF.

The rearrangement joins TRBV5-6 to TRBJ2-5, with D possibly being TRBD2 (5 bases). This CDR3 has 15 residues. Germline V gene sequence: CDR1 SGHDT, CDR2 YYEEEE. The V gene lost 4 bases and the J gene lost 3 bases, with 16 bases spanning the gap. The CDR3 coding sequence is TGTGCCAGCAGCCATTTTGAGGGAGCTAAAGAGACCCAGTACTTC. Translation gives CASSHFEGAKETQYF.

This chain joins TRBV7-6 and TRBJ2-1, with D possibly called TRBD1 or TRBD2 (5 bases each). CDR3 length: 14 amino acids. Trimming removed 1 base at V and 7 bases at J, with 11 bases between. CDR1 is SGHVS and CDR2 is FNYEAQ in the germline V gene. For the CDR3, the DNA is TGTGCCAGCAGCTTAGGGGGGACCCAGAATGAGCAGTTCTTC. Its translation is CASSLGGTQNEQFF. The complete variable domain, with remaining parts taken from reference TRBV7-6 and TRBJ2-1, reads GAGVSQSPRYKVTKRGQDVALRCDPISGHVSLYWYRQALGQGPEFLTYFNYEAQQDKSGLPNDRFSAERPEGSISTLTIQRTEQRDSAMYRCASSLGGTQNEQFFGPGTRLTVL.

The CDR3 region is CASSEVLAGVRDTQYF. The CDR3 coding sequence is TGTGCCAGCAGTGAAGTCCTAGCGGGAGTACGAGATACGCAGTATTTT. The chain uses TRBV6-1 and TRBJ2-3; 10 bases align to TRBD2. The CDR3 is made up of 16 amino acids. V lost 1 base, J lost 5 bases, and 6 bases stayed unmatched. The V gene's germline CDR1 is MNHNS and CDR2 SASEGT.

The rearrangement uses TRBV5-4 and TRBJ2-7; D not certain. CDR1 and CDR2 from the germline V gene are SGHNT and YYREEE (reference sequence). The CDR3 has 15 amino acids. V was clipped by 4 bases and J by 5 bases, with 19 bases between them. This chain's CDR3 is CASSPRVADFNEQYF. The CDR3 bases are TGTGCCAGCAGCCCAAGGGTAGCAGACTTCAACGAGCAGTACTTC.

The CDR3 protein is CASSPGGGRDTQYF. DNA of the CDR3: TGTGCCAGCAGCCCCGGAGGGGGGAGGGATACGCAGTATTTT. This chain links TRBV9 with TRBJ2-3; either TRBD1 or TRBD2 may fit D (6 bases each). The V and J ends lost 4 bases and 6 bases respectively, with 15 bases between them. The germline V gene has CDR1 SGDLS and CDR2 YYNGEE. The CDR3 runs 14 residues.

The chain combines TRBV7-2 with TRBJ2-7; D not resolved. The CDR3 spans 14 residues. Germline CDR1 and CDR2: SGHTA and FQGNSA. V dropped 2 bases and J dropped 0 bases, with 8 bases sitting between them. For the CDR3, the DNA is TGTGCCAGCAGCTTATTTCCGAGCTCCTACGAGCAGTACTTC. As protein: CASSLFPSSYEQYF.